The following is a T cell receptor beta chain sequence with its context. The antigen is unknown. The sample belongs to a study of cytomegalovirus exposure and HLA in healthy donors. V was clipped by 0 bases and J by 0 bases, with 8 bases between them. This CDR3 spans 15 amino acids. Germline lookup yields CDR1 SGDLS and CDR2 YYNGEE. The PCR employed 60 Vbeta primers together with 13 Jbeta primers. Produced via immunoSEQ multiplex PCR; TCRdb's table is partial and in-frame only. The sample includes about 180,000 clones, around 80% of them seen just once. Findings and limits, study-wide: Indistinguishable V segments such as TRBV6-2 and TRBV6-3 were excluded.

What was sequenced was PBMCs. The chain uses TRBV9 and TRBJ2-3; D is unresolved. The sequence was collected from a man aged 18 to 29 in good health and CMV-seronegative. The CDR3 nucleotides are TGTGCCAGCAGCGTAGCTCGCTATAGCACAGATACGCAGTATTTT. Translation gives CASSVARYSTDTQYF.